Following are 26 T cell receptor beta chains from one sample sequenced in a study of tissue T cells after allogeneic stem cell transplantation. Method: immunoSEQ multiplex PCR; TCRdb's copy keeps in-frame clones and lacks some. The table records approximately 17,000 clones, about 70% of them present only once. Sequenced sample: spleen. These receptors were collected from a female BALB/c mouse in good health. Mice of this strain are of MHC haplotype H2-d.

To note about this clone: The germline and genes are mouse ones. The read falls 1 residue short of the CDR3 end, and the missing part is taken from the germline J gene. This specimen includes other DNA sequences encoding the same CDR3. V usage is TRBV1 and J usage is TRBJ1-1; 7 bases align to TRBD1. V trimming: 3 bases; J trimming: 0 bases; junction bases outside the gene matches: 1. Germline V gene lookup returns CDR1 NSQYPW and CDR2 LRSPGD (reference sequence). CDR3 size: 14 residues. The covered CDR3 bases are TGCACCTGCAGTGCCGGGACAGCAAACACAGAAGTCTTC. It specifies CTCSAGTANTEVF. The full CDR3 protein is CTCSAGTANTEVFF. Looking up the rest from reference TRBV1 and TRBJ1-1 gives the full variable domain: VTLLEQNPRWRLVPRGQAVNLRCILKNSQYPWMSWYQQDLQKQLQWLFTLRSPGDKEVKSLPGADYLATRVTDTELRLQVANMSQGRTLYCTCSAGTANTEVFFGKGTRLTVV.

This clone was detected a few times. Mouse gene names and germline throughout. The missing CDR3 end, 1 residue past where the read stops, is filled in from the germline J gene. This chain uses TRBV29 with TRBJ1-2, with 8 bases matching TRBD1. The germline CDR1 and CDR2 sequences are MSHET and SYDVDS. This CDR3 has 13 amino acids. The ends lost 6 bases at V and 2 bases at J; junction bases unmatched: 2. The chain's CDR3 is CASRTGGNSDYTF. CDR3 DNA (partial): TGTGCTAGCAGAACAGGGGGGAACTCCGACTACACC.

On this clone: Gene and germline names: mouse. The CDR3 bases that were read are TGTGGTGCTAGGGATGAGAACACCGGGCAGCTCTAC. Its protein is CGARDENTGQLY. The complete CDR3 reads CGARDENTGQLYF. V usage is TRBV20 and J usage is TRBJ2-2; D is uncertain. Sequencing ends 1 residue short of the CDR3 end; the germline J gene provides the rest. The V and J ends lost 0 bases and 2 bases respectively, with 4 bases between them. Germline-derived CDR1 and CDR2 are GFQATS and STVNSAI. This CDR3 is built from 13 residues. The variable domain in full, completed from reference TRBV20 and TRBJ2-2, reads GALVYQYPRRTICKSGTSMRMECQAVGFQATSVAWYRQSPQKTFELIALSTVNSAIKYEQNFTQEKFPISHPNLSFSSMTVLNAYLEDRGLYLCGARDENTGQLYFGEGSKLTVL.

The table lists this clone with a few counts. Gene names and germline match the mouse. Coverage ceases 1 residue before the CDR3 finishes, and the germline J gene fills in the end. V gene TRBV5 combines with J gene TRBJ2-7; D is perhaps TRBD1 (6 bases). CDR3 length: 13 amino acids. Deletions cut 3 bases from V and 5 bases from J, with 11 bases between. The germline V gene has CDR1 LGHNA and CDR2 YNLKQL (reference sequence). The CDR3 here is CASSHLQGNEQYF. CDR3 DNA (partial): TGTGCCAGCAGCCACCTACAGGGAAATGAACAGTAC.

This clone has just a few counts. The listed genes are named as in mouse. The CDR3 end falls 1 residue outside the read, so it is completed with the germline J gene. This sequence joins TRBV2 and TRBJ1-3, with TRBD1 as a possible D gene (6 bases). V was pared by 10 bases and J by 0 bases, with 13 bases between. The CDR3 length is 14 residues. Germline lookup yields CDR1 LGHNA and CDR2 YSYQKL. The CDR3 spells CATGTSLSGNTLYF. The CDR3 bases that were read are TGTGCCACCGGGACAAGCCTTTCTGGAAATACGCTCTAT.

A note on this clone: Gene names are mouse gene names. Read sequence stops 1 residue before the CDR3 end, and the germline J gene provides the missing end. The chain joins TRBV13-2 to TRBJ2-3; D not resolved. Per germline, CDR1 NNHNN and CDR2 SYGAGS (reference sequence). Trimming took 5 bases from V and 0 from J, leaving 7 bases between them. There are 13 residues in the CDR3. The part of the CDR3 DNA that was read is TGTGCCAGCGGCGACCTTAGTGCAGAAACGCTGTAT. Amino acid sequence: CASGDLSAETLY. In full, the CDR3 reads CASGDLSAETLYF.

In regard to this clone: Genes here carry mouse names. Read sequence stops 1 residue before the CDR3 end, and the germline J gene provides the missing end. This chain links TRBV2 with TRBJ2-7; 7 bases match TRBD1. The CDR3 is 13 residues long. Trimming at V came to 2 bases and at J to 4 bases, leaving 2 bases not matched to a gene. Germline assignment: CDR1 LGHNA and CDR2 YSYQKL. The CDR3 region is CASSQWDRYEQYF. The CDR3 bases that were read are TGTGCCAGCAGCCAATGGGACAGATATGAACAGTAC.

Comment on this clone: Here the gene names and germline are mouse. The sequenced fragment ends 1 residue before the CDR3 boundary, so the rest is inferred from the germline J gene. This chain links TRBV13-2 with TRBJ2-3, with TRBD1 matching over 9 bases. Looked up from germline, CDR1 is NNHNN and CDR2 is SYGAGS (reference sequence). This CDR3 has 14 residues. V dropped 0 bases and J dropped 6; count of bases not matched to a gene: 2. The sequenced part of the CDR3 DNA is TGTGCCAGCGGTGATGGGACAGGGGTGGAAACGCTGTAT. As protein: CASGDGTGVETLY. The whole CDR3 protein is CASGDGTGVETLYF.

With respect to this clone: Gene and germline names: mouse. The read ends 1 residue early relative to the CDR3; the germline J gene fills the gap. The V and J genes are TRBV14 and TRBJ2-7; D tentatively fits TRBD1 or TRBD2 (6 bases each). Germline-derived CDR1 and CDR2 are SGHDT and FRDEAV. The CDR3 is 13 residues long. V was pared by 1 base and J by 7 bases, with 12 bases between. The CDR3 sequence: CASSFAGAREQYF. The DNA read from the CDR3 is TGTGCCAGCAGTTTCGCGGGGGCGAGAGAACAGTAC. The complete variable domain, with remaining parts taken from reference TRBV14 and TRBJ2-7, reads EAGVTQSPRYAVLQEGQAVSFWCDPISGHDTLYWYQQPRDQGPQLLVYFRDEAVIDNSQLPSDRFSAVRPKGTNSTLKIQSAKQGDTATYLCASSFAGAREQYFGPGTRLTVL.

A single count supports this clone. The gene names here belong to mouse. The read terminates 1 residue ahead of where the CDR3 ends, so the germline J gene completes it. The chain carries TRBV19 and TRBJ1-6; D is uncertain. TRBJ1-6 is reported as an ORF; its role is uncertain. With 2 bases removed from V and 6 bases from J, the gap between germline ends came to 3 bases. CDR3 length: 12 residues. CDR1 is FNHDT and CDR2 is SITEND in the germline V gene (reference sequence). CDR3 loop: CASSISNSPLYF. Incomplete CDR3 DNA: TGTGCCAGCAGTATCAGTAATTCGCCCCTCTAC.

A word on this clone: Genes and germline are mouse. CDR3 region: CASSQGTANTGQLYF. Partial CDR3 DNA: TGTGCCAGCAGCCAGGGGACAGCAAACACCGGGCAGCTCTAC. V is TRBV2 and J is TRBJ2-2; 7 positions match TRBD1. The read comes to an end 1 residue before the CDR3 does, leaving the germline J gene to fill in the end. CDR1 LGHNA and CDR2 YSYQKL come from the germline V gene. The CDR3 runs 15 residues. V was pared by 3 bases and J by 0 bases, with 1 base of the junction left unmatched. The full variable domain, in which reference TRBV2 and TRBJ2-2 provide the parts outside the CDR3, is DPKIIQKPKYLVAVTGSEKILICEQYLGHNAMYWYRQSAKKPLEFMFSYSYQKLMDNQTASSRFQPQSSKKNHLDLQITALKPDDSATYFCASSQGTANTGQLYFGEGSKLTVL.

Concerning this clone: Mouse gene names apply. The CDR3: CASSQDRGNNQAPLF. The DNA read from the CDR3 is TGTGCCAGCAGCCAAGATAGGGGTAACAACCAGGCTCCGCTT. This chain uses TRBV5 with TRBJ1-5, with D perhaps matching TRBD1 (5 bases). The observed sequence ends 1 residue before the CDR3 terminus, with the missing tail filled in from the germline J gene. Germline CDR1 and CDR2: LGHNA and YNLKQL (reference sequence). The CDR3 is 15 residues long. With 0 bases removed from V and 0 bases from J, the gap between germline ends came to 6 bases.

In the case of this clone: Mouse gene names apply. The CDR3 is cut off 1 residue early in the read; its end comes from the germline J gene. The chain couples TRBV1 to TRBJ2-2; D unclear. The germline V gene has CDR1 NSQYPW and CDR2 LRSPGD (reference sequence). This CDR3 is built from 12 residues. Between the trimmed V and J ends, which lost 0 bases and 6 bases, there was a span of 2 bases. Partial CDR3 DNA: TGCACCTGCAGTGCAGATCCCGGGCAGCTCTAC. Amino acid sequence: CTCSADPGQLY. The CDR3 reads in full as CTCSADPGQLYF.

Only one count was recorded for this clone. These gene names are mouse names. The CDR3 end falls 1 residue outside the read, so it is completed with the germline J gene. The rearrangement joins TRBV4 to TRBJ1-4; 7 bases are shared with TRBD1. V shed 5 bases and J 0 bases; nucleotides not matched to a gene: 0. Germline CDR1 reads LGHDT; CDR2 reads YNNKQL (reference sequence). This CDR3 region has 14 residues. The CDR3 is CASSGTVSNERLFF. The DNA read from the CDR3 is TGTGCCAGCAGCGGGACAGTTTCCAACGAAAGATTATTT.

For this clone: The gene symbols are mouse symbols. The CDR3 end falls 1 residue outside the read, so it is completed with the germline J gene. The chain links TRBV2 to TRBJ2-7; TRBD2 is a possible D gene (5 bases). Germline CDR1 reads LGHNA; CDR2 reads YSYQKL. The V and J ends lost 1 base and 6 bases respectively, with 7 bases between them. The CDR3 consists of 12 residues. The chain's CDR3 is CASSQGGVEQYF. The CDR3 DNA, read in part, is TGTGCCAGCAGCCAAGGTGGGGTTGAACAGTAC.

There are a few counts of this clone. The germline and genes are mouse ones. CDR3: CASSRGQGVSGNTLYF. CDR3 DNA (partial): TGTGCCAGCAGCCGGGGACAGGGGGTTTCTGGAAATACGCTCTAT. This rearrangement joins TRBV4 to TRBJ1-3, with 11 bases identical to TRBD1. The read halts 1 residue ahead of the CDR3 end, with the missing end drawn from the germline J gene. Germline V lookup: CDR1 LGHDT, CDR2 YNNKQL (reference sequence). The CDR3 has 16 amino acids. Trimming removed 5 bases from V and 0 bases from J; junction bases left unmatched: 3. The full variable domain, rest sourced from reference TRBV4 and TRBJ1-3, is ETAVFQTPNYHVTQVGNEVSFNCKQTLGHDTMYWYKQDSKKLLKIMFSYNNKQLIVNETVPRRFSPQSSDKAHLNLRIKSVEPEDSAVYLCASSRGQGVSGNTLYFGEGSRLIVV.

In the case of this clone: Here the gene names and germline are mouse. The read ends 1 residue shy of where the CDR3 ends; the end is completed using the germline J gene. V and J are TRBV4 and TRBJ2-2; D is unresolved. In germline, CDR1 is LGHDT, CDR2 YNNKQL (reference sequence). The V end lost 3 bases, the J end lost 0 bases, and 5 bases lay between the germline ends. The CDR3 is 14 amino acids. Partial CDR3 DNA: TGTGCCAGCAGCTACACATCAAACACCGGGCAGCTCTAC. It yields the protein CASSYTSNTGQLY. The full CDR3 reads CASSYTSNTGQLYF.

A word on this clone: Gene and germline names: mouse. The CDR3 extends 1 residue past the end of the read, so its final part is completed from the germline J gene. The chain has TRBV13-2 and TRBJ2-5; 11 nucleotides match TRBD2. V lost 2 bases and J lost 2; bases outside the gene matches: 4. The CDR3 is 16 amino acids. CDR1 and CDR2 from the germline V gene are NNHNN and SYGAGS (reference sequence). The chain's CDR3 is CASGEGLGASQDTQYF. CDR3 bases read: TGTGCCAGCGGTGAGGGACTGGGGGCCTCCCAAGACACCCAGTAC.

This clone was picked up one time. Genes here carry mouse names. The CDR3 goes on 1 residue after the read ends, and that part is filled in from the germline J gene. The rearrangement uses TRBV5 and TRBJ2-5, with unresolved D. Trimming took 0 bases from V and 1 from J, leaving 5 bases between them. The CDR3 is made up of 14 amino acids. From germline, CDR1 is LGHNA and CDR2 YNLKQL (reference sequence). The covered CDR3 bases are TGTGCCAGCAGCCAAGAACGGCACCAAGACACCCAGTAC. Translation: CASSQERHQDTQY. The full CDR3 protein is CASSQERHQDTQYF.

This clone was counted once. Genes and germline come from the mouse. The DNA ends 1 residue before the CDR3 does, and the rest of the CDR3 is filled in from the germline J gene. The V call is TRBV29, the J call TRBJ2-5, with 7 bases that match TRBD1. The junction had 3 bases not matched to a gene; V was cut back by 5 bases and J by 4 bases. Per the germline V gene, CDR1 is MSHET and CDR2 is SYDVDS. The CDR3 sequence is 13 residues long. The CDR3 sequence is CASSPGQKDTQYF. The sequenced part of the CDR3 DNA is TGTGCTAGCAGTCCGGGACAGAAAGACACCCAGTAC. The variable domain in full, completed from reference TRBV29 and TRBJ2-5, reads DMKVTQMPRYLIKRMGENVLLECGQDMSHETMYWYRQDPGLGLQLIYISYDVDSNSEGDIPKGYRVSRKKREHFSLILDSAKTNQTSVYFCASSPGQKDTQYFGPGTRLLVL.

Notes on this clone: The listed genes are named as in mouse. Sequencing ends 1 residue short of the CDR3 end; the germline J gene provides the rest. The genes are TRBV19 and TRBJ1-1, with a weak D call TRBD1 (6 bases). CDR3 length: 13 residues. Between the trimmed V and J ends, which lost 2 bases and 4 bases, there was a span of 9 bases. The germline CDR1 and CDR2 sequences are FNHDT and SITEND (reference sequence). CDR3 DNA (partial): TGTGCCAGCAGTATGGGGGCGAGCACAGAAGTCTTC. Protein: CASSMGASTEVF. Given in full, the CDR3 is CASSMGASTEVFF.

On this clone itself: Gene names and germline refer to mouse. The read terminates 1 residue before the CDR3 end, so the remaining end is supplied by the germline J gene. V and J are TRBV19 and TRBJ1-1, with D unclear. Per the germline V gene, CDR1 is FNHDT and CDR2 is SITEND (reference sequence). This CDR3 region has 13 residues. V gave up 1 base and J gave up 1 base, with 5 bases separating them. Incomplete CDR3 DNA: TGTGCCAGCAGTATAAACAAAAACACAGAAGTCTTC. Its protein product is CASSINKNTEVF. The whole CDR3 sequence reads CASSINKNTEVFF.

As to this clone: Genes and germline are mouse. The read is 1 residue too short to cover the CDR3 end, so that end is filled in from the germline J gene. The chain employs TRBV17 and TRBJ2-2, with 9 bases fitting TRBD2. The CDR3 spans 15 residues. Germline V gene lookup returns CDR1 MNHDT and CDR2 YYDKIL. Unmatched junction bases numbered 2, after V lost 6 bases and J lost 0 bases. CDR3 residues: CASRDWGSNTGQLYF. The covered CDR3 bases are TGTGCTAGCAGAGACTGGGGGTCAAACACCGGGCAGCTCTAC.

As for this clone: Gene names are the mouse ones. The read terminates 1 residue ahead of where the CDR3 ends, so the germline J gene completes it. This chain uses TRBV3 with TRBJ1-2; 10 bases agree with TRBD1. The V gene end was trimmed by 3 bases and the J gene end by 3 bases; junction bases not matched to a gene: 1. Germline CDR1 SNHLY, CDR2 FYNGKV (reference sequence). The CDR3 is made up of 14 amino acids. Incomplete CDR3 DNA: TGTGCCAGCAGCTTTGGGACAGGGGACTCCGACTACACC. This codes for CASSFGTGDSDYT. The full CDR3 protein is CASSFGTGDSDYTF.

Remarks on this clone: Genes and germline come from the mouse. The read falls 1 residue short of the CDR3 end, and the missing part is taken from the germline J gene. This rearrangement joins TRBV13-2 to TRBJ1-1; D gene uncertain. The CDR3 sequence is 13 residues long. The V end lost 0 bases, the J end lost 3 bases, and 6 bases lay between the germline ends. The germline V gene has CDR1 NNHNN and CDR2 SYGAGS (reference sequence). The part of the CDR3 DNA that was read is TGTGCCAGCGGTGATGTACGGCACACAGAAGTCTTC. Translated, it gives CASGDVRHTEVF. The CDR3 in its entirety is CASGDVRHTEVFF.

In the case of this clone: Genes and germline are mouse. The read ends 1 residue early relative to the CDR3; the germline J gene fills the gap. This chain joins TRBV2 and TRBJ2-1; D tentatively reads TRBD1 or TRBD2 (6 bases each). Germline V CDR1 and CDR2: LGHNA, YSYQKL. With 0 bases removed from V and 1 base from J, the gap between germline ends came to 10 bases. The CDR3 contains 16 residues. CDR3 bases read: TGTGCCAGCAGCCAAGATAGAGGGGGGAACTATGCTGAGCAGTTC. Translation: CASSQDRGGNYAEQF. The full CDR3 protein is CASSQDRGGNYAEQFF.